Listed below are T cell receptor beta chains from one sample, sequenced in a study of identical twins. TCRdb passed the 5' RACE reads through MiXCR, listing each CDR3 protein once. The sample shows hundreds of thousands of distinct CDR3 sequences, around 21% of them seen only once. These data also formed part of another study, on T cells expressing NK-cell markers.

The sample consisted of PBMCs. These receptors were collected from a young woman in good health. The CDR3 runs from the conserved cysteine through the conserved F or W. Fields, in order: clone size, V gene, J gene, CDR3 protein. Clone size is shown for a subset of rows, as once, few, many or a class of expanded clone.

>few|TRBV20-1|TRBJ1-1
CSARELVRGEAFF
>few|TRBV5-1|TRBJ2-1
CASSLSGRAYNEQFF
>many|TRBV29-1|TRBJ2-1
CSVEEAGYEQFF
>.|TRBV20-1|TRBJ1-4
CSASRANEKLFF
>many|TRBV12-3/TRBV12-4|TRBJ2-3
CASREAGVHTDTQYF
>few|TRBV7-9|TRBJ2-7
CASSPTDEQYF
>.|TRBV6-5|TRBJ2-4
CASSYSKLAAKNIQYF
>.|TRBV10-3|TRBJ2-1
CAISEPPRGWYSNEQFF
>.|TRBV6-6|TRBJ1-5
CASSYSEEGQHF
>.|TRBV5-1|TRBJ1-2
CASSGSQARYGYTF